This T cell receptor (beta chain) is from a study of control samples from healthy donors and cancer patients. This CDR3 spans 13 amino acids. Germline assignment: CDR1 SGHTS and CDR2 YDEGEE. V dropped 6 bases and J dropped 7; count of bases not matched to a gene: 8. TCRdb keeps only in-frame clones here, not all; method: immunoSEQ multiplex PCR. This sample has over 150,000 clones, with roughly 94% found just once. The receptor comes from a man aged 60 to 69 with colorectal cancer. Sequences were obtained from PBMCs. V usage is TRBV5-8 and J usage is TRBJ1-2; 8 nucleotides match TRBD1. Written as DNA, the CDR3 is TGTGCCAGCACCCCAATGACAGGGGTTGGCTACACCTTC. Its protein product is CASTPMTGVGYTF.